Listed here are 10 T cell receptor delta chains from one sample, sequenced in a study of gamma-delta T cells after stem cell transplantation. TCRdb re-identified clones in the RT-PCR reads via CATT. The sample has approximately 2,900 delta-chain clones; about 2.6% are singletons. The sequenced sample was gamma-delta T cells. Receptors were obtained from a human donor. It is not recorded whose cells these are; they may come from a transplant donor.

This clone was counted a few times. The TCRdb record carries a much larger clone's protein, which differs from this DNA's translation at residue 11; a read error is the likely cause, and the protein listed here is the DNA translation. V usage is TRDV2 and J usage is TRDJ3; the match to TRDD3 covers 12 bases. Trimming took 1 base from V and 0 from J; bases not matched to a gene: 6. The V gene's germline CDR1 is GEAIGNYY and CDR2 EKD. This CDR3 region has 20 residues. DNA for the CDR3: TGTGCCTGTGACACGACTGGGGGATACTCGGGCTCCTGGGACACCCGACAGATGTTTTTC. Translation gives CACDTTGGYSGSWDTRQMFF.

This clone was observed a handful of times. Germline is not matched at one junction end, which may reflect a read error. The chain carries TRDV2 and TRDJ1; TRDD3 matches 13 bases. Per the germline V gene, CDR1 is GEAIGNYY and CDR2 is EKD. The CDR3 has 18 residues. CDR3 sequence (DNA): TGTGCCTGTGACGCCTTACTGGGGGATACGGGATACACCAATAAACTCATCTTT. This gives the protein CACDALLGDTGYTNKLIF.

This clone was found a few times. This likely came from a read error, as a far larger clone is one base away. The sample carries other DNA sequences with the same CDR3. The chain carries TRDV2 and TRDJ1; D call uncertain. Germline V gives CDR1 GEAIGNYY, CDR2 EKD. The CDR3 has 14 residues. In DNA form, the CDR3 reads TGTGCCTGTGACACACTTGAGAGCACCGACAAACTCATCTTT. This translates into CACDTLESTDKLIF.

Details on this clone: This likely traces to a read error, being one base from a far larger clone. The sample carries other DNA sequences with the same CDR3. The chain links TRDV2 to TRDJ1; D is possibly TRDD3 (6 bases). This CDR3 region has 17 residues. V was shortened by 2 bases and J by 2 bases, with 20 bases between the two germline ends. CDR1 GEAIGNYY and CDR2 EKD come from the germline V gene. In DNA form, the CDR3 reads TGTGCCTGTGACAAAGTGGGGGCTCCAGTCGTGACCGATAAACTCATCTTT. It codes for CACDKVGAPVVTDKLIF.

Sample share makes this clone medium-sized. The chain employs TRDV2 and TRDJ1; D gene unclear. V was cut by 3 bases and J by 0 bases, with 10 bases left in between. Germline V gene lookup returns CDR1 GEAIGNYY and CDR2 EKD. The CDR3 covers 14 residues. The CDR3 is CACDPLGYTDKLIF. In DNA, the CDR3 is TGTGCCTGTGACCCTCTAGGTTACACCGATAAACTCATCTTT.

A note on this clone: This DNA translates differently at residue 13 from the TCRdb protein, which is that of a much larger clone; a read error is likely, and the protein shown is the DNA's own translation. The chain links TRDV2 to TRDJ3; TRDD3 is a possible D gene (6 bases). The CDR3 extends over 19 amino acids. Germline CDR1 GEAIGNYY, CDR2 EKD. Written as DNA, the CDR3 is TGTGCCTGTGACCCCCCTGGGGATTTAAGCTCCTGGGGCACCCGACAGATGTTTTTC. Its translation: CACDPPGDLSSWGTRQMFF.

This clone was counted a few times. V is TRDV2 and J is TRDJ1; 7 bases match TRDD3. The CDR3 sequence is 15 residues long. Trimming took 0 bases from V and 8 from J; bases not matched to a gene: 11. The germline V gene has CDR1 GEAIGNYY and CDR2 EKD. CDR3 sequence (DNA): TGTGCCTGTGACACCCTTAGTGGGGGGATCGACAAACTCATCTTT. Translating it yields CACDTLSGGIDKLIF.

This clone turned up a few times. A much larger clone differs from this one at a single base, so this may be a read error. Different DNA sequences within this sample yield the same CDR3. This chain connects TRDV2 to TRDJ3; the D is unclear. CDR1 and CDR2 (germline): GEAIGNYY, EKD. The CDR3 has 18 amino acids. CDR3 sequence: CACDTGSPYSWDTRQMFF. CDR3 nucleotides: TGTGCCTGCGACACCGGGTCTCCTTACTCCTGGGACACCCGACAGATGTTTTTC.

This clone is classed as large. Other DNA sequences in the same sample also yield this CDR3. J is TRDJ1 and V is TRDV2; 13 nucleotides line up with TRDD3. The CDR3 runs 18 residues. The trim removed 3 bases at V and 0 bases at J, leaving 9 bases unmatched. Germline-derived CDR1 and CDR2 are GEAIGNYY and EKD. The CDR3 sequence is CACDAVLGDTRDTDKLIF. The CDR3 DNA follows: TGTGCCTGTGACGCCGTACTGGGGGATACGCGGGACACCGATAAACTCATCTTT.

In regard to this clone: Since a far larger clone is one base different, this is likely a read error. Other DNA variants within this sample encode the same CDR3. This rearrangement joins TRDV2 to TRDJ1, with 12 bases that match TRDD3. The CDR3 has 19 residues. Germline CDR1 and CDR2: GEAIGNYY and EKD. The CDR3 reads CACDPVLGDTQLYTDKLIF. The CDR3 DNA follows: TGTGCCTGTGACCCGGTACTGGGGGATACACAGTTGTACACCGATAAGCTCATCTTT.